This record concerns one T cell receptor (beta chain) sequence. The antigen it binds to is not known. Per-base qualities were not stored, and no clone one base away is much larger. Library method: the immunoSEQ multiplex PCR assay. A mixture of 60 forward primers for TCR Vbeta segments and 13 reverse primers for TCR Jbeta segments was used in the multiplex PCR. The CDR3 region of rearranged TCR beta genes was amplified from genomic DNA with a multiplex PCR assay. Amplified TCR beta libraries were sequenced as 87-base-pair reads on the Illumina HiSeq System. Per the authors' processing: A later analysis tallied 75 million to 85 million unique TCR beta chains across the 550 to 850 repertoires, and some 10 million of those chains were shared by two or more donors. A nearest-neighbor algorithm error-corrected the raw reads and collapsed the reads into unique sequences, merging closely related sequences to remove PCR and sequencing errors. CDR3 sequences were aligned to IMGT reference sequences to assign V, D and J gene segments. For a sequence to be retained, a match of at least six nucleotides to both a V gene segment and a J gene segment was required. A rearrangement was called productive if the CDR3 had no stop codons and remained in frame with V and J, and every other rearrangement was called non-productive. CDR3 was defined according to IMGT convention as the region running from the second conserved V-encoded cysteine to the conserved J-encoded phenylalanine. Sequences without an unambiguous match to a single V gene segment were excluded from the earlier analysis of over 500 of the donors. In an earlier analysis of several hundred of the donors, a V segment was called functional when productive rearrangements were above 56.7%, and segregating when the standard deviation between donors exceeded 5%. To diagnose cytomegalovirus status from the catalog of TCR beta chain sequences, a statistical classification framework was built. In a later analysis, V and J genes were assigned by comparing TCR nucleotide sequences against IMGT/GENE-DB human TR gene sequences. In a later analysis, CDR3 sequences and most-parsimonious VDJ recombination scenarios were assigned using the TCRdist pipeline. In a later analysis, every TCR beta chain was defined by the combination of its CDR3 amino acid sequence and its V-gene family, and reads without a unique V-gene family were dropped. To address suspected cross-contamination and a sequencing artifact, a later analysis removed several hundred highly shared, low-generation-probability nucleotide sequences. In a later analysis, a clonal expansion index was calculated for each public chain from normalized within-repertoire ranks of inferred template counts. Generation probabilities in a later analysis came from a VDJ recombination model fitted to out-of-frame rearrangements, and those results were checked against IGoR. In a later analysis, hypergeometric tests were used to score TCR-TCR, TCR-HLA and TCR-CMV co-occurrence, with a repertoire-size bias correction applied to TCR pairs. To estimate false discovery rates, a later analysis permuted the HLA or CMV assignments 20 times. In a later analysis, co-occurring TCRs were grouped with DBSCAN, and TCRdist sequence similarity was added when clustering was performed within HLA-allele-positive subsets. For co-occurrence clustering, repertoires with fewer than 30,000 or more than 120,000 public chains were excluded, along with five repertoires with anomalous nucleotide sharing. TCRdb mirrors the immuneACCESS table, restricted to in-frame sequences. Some clones are absent from its copies; in checked studies, under half trace to an unresolved V gene, and the reason for the others is unknown. The DNA gave D and trimming, while V, J and clone size come from that table. The sample records about 57,000 clones, roughly 80% of which are singletons. Jointly, the top ten make up less than 3.5% of the sample.

The cohort was made up of several hundred healthy bone marrow donors. At the time of sampling, all cohort members were nominally healthy, though unrecorded immune exposures were likely present. The donor was CMV seronegative and was included in the group of 352 seronegative cohort members. Each donor provided a peripheral blood sample, and peripheral blood mononuclear cells were used for TCR beta sequencing. Genomic DNA was extracted from the blood cell samples with the Qiagen DNeasy Blood Extraction Kit. These data belong to a study of cytomegalovirus exposure and HLA in healthy donors (dated by TCRdb to between 2016 and 2019). Broadly, across the study: An earlier analysis of some 600 of the donors reported about 300 Gb of sequence data and some 110 million unique TCR beta sequences obtained from some 200 million T cells. An early release that covered fewer than 800 HLA-typed donors contained approximately 290 gigabases of sequencing data and 75 million to 100 million unique TCR sequences. Of the 300 to 500 genotyped donors, more than 75% were placed in the genetic ancestry cluster associated with self-reported Caucasian donors. The aim of the study was to test whether cataloging public T cell receptors could identify signatures of past pathogen exposure. The study used immunosequencing to profile the T cell repertoires of approximately 690 subjects and linked those repertoires to cytomegalovirus serostatus. Besides the first cohort of some 670 subjects, a separate validation cohort made up of roughly 120 different subjects was used. High-throughput TCR immunosequencing, statistical association of individual TCRs with disease status, and machine learning were combined to predict cytomegalovirus infection status. A later analysis re-analyzed previously published TCR beta repertoires from several hundred donors and added high-resolution HLA genotyping to study TCR occurrence patterns. Rather than using new phenotypic data, the later analysis identified candidate immune exposures from TCR beta sequences and from how often those sequences occurred across donors. To decide whether each TCR beta V gene segment behaved as functional or pseudogenic, an earlier analysis of some 580 of the donors relied on high-throughput TCR beta sequencing. Donor age, sex, ethnicity and CMV serostatus were compiled together with the repertoire data. In a later genetic analysis, genome-wide SNP genotypes for about 55% of the roughly 700 donors were used, and that subset was treated as a discovery cohort. Every discovery cohort repertoire had been produced on one sequencing platform. Class I and class II HLA loci were covered by the typing at four-digit resolution. The number of typed donors differed by locus: roughly 620-640 for A, B, C, DRB1 and DQB1; 522 for DQA1; approximately 600 for DPA1; and roughly 450 for DPB1. Because of strong linkage in the cohort, five DR-DQ haplotypes were treated as single units for association and clustering. On average, roughly 240,000 unique TCR beta nucleotide sequences were sequenced per donor among a few hundred genotyped donors of the cohort, with roughly 20% of those sequences being non-productive.

V is shortened by 1 base, J by 1 base, and the region joining them spans 10 bases. According to the germline V gene, CDR1 reads SGHTA and CDR2 reads FQGNSA. The CDR3, from cysteine to phenylalanine, totals 15 residues. Only the CDR3 part of the read is kept: 45 bases, read in frame from the first base. What the work shows at the level of the full study, not this receptor alone: Correlated functional status among segregating V segments might reflect linkage disequilibrium, but an unknown experimental factor could not be ruled out. A later analysis found that TCR association rates varied across HLA loci, with DRB1 alleles showing the most associated TCRs and HLA-C alleles the fewest. Only TCR beta chains were sequenced in this cohort, and the absence of alpha or paired-chain data limited detectable features. A later genetic analysis associated a missense DCLRE1C variant with V-gene and J-gene trimming of TCR beta chains, and an independent cohort replicated the association. In a later analysis, HLA-associated TCR beta chains were found to be more clonally expanded and to have lower generation probabilities than equally common non-associated chains. The only immune exposure information available for the cohort was CMV serostatus. A total of 164 TCR beta chains were listed by the study as associated with cytomegalovirus. Some IMGT-functional V segments, including TRBV6-2 and TRBV6-3, could not be told apart with the 87-base-pair reads, so those segments were excluded. At a false discovery rate of 0.05, a later analysis linked approximately 18,000 TCR beta sequences to specific HLA alleles. It was suggested by the authors that the approach could potentially be generalized to other disease states and immunological phenotypes. The classifier was reported to diagnose cytomegalovirus status with high specificity and sensitivity in both the original and validation cohorts. A cluster of highly shared sequence variants was judged likely to represent a technical artifact of the sequencing pipeline. Seventeen rarely observed V segments, including chromosome 9 orphons, were excluded from the earlier analysis of approximately 500 of the donors because counts were too low. Because HLA typing was unavailable for some donors at each locus, only the typed subset was used in association tests. The presence/absence analyses assumed that sequencing depth was roughly uniform across donors, and that assumption may not be true. In vitro tests confirmed that three of the cytomegalovirus-associated TCR beta chains recognize cytomegalovirus antigens. Most CMV-associated TCR beta chains appeared to be HLA-restricted in a later analysis, and the HLA associations seemed to be driven largely by CMV exposure. A later analysis reported that several top co-occurrence clusters appeared linked to parvovirus B19, influenza, CMV and Epstein-Barr virus. When HLA alleles, especially DR and DQ, strongly co-occurred, TCR associations were difficult to assign to individual alleles. Most TCR sequences were seen in very few donors, while some public TCRs were found in many individuals. Compared with the 666-donor mean, donors in an Asian-associated ancestry cluster had fewer N-insertions in productive TCRs, according to a later genetic analysis. In an earlier analysis of about 550 of the donors, most TCR beta V segments were observed in productive rearrangements about 87% or about 30% of the time, broadly matching IMGT annotations. A further reported finding was that TCR beta sequences accurately predicted the HLA-A and HLA-B alleles for most subjects in the first cohort.

This sequence was found in a woman younger than 45 in good health and CMV-seronegative. Material: PBMCs. This chain joins TRBV7-2 to TRBJ1-1, and possibly TRBD1, on 5 matching bases. The CDR3 in this case is CASSLVQGRNTEAFF. The DNA sequence is TGTGCCAGCAGCTTAGTTCAGGGAAGGAACACTGAAGCTTTCTTT.